This record looks at one T cell receptor beta chain sequence and its context. Its matching antigen is unknown. At one boundary the junction diverges from the germline segment, which might be a read error. Co-extracting RNA and DNA was done with about 20-34 mg of unsorted bulk tissue as input. Patients were treatment-naive with chronic HBV infection. Each tumor specimen held more than 85% viable tumor cells. The sample comes from a study of tumor-infiltrating lymphocytes in primary liver carcinoma. Points from the study as a whole: Detection in all five tumor regions applied to only about 8-25% of top clones. Tumors reached a significantly greater top-250-clone fraction than blood did (p = 0.039).

Researchers generated TCR beta cDNA from about 460 ng of total RNA, relying on a constant-region primer. Generation of the TCR beta libraries relied on three nested multiplex PCR rounds using slightly modified ARM-PCR. For approximately 11 cycles apiece, the opening two PCR rounds ran with TRBV1-TRBV30 forward primers and a C-beta reverse primer. In TCRdb, the multiplex PCR reads were re-called with MiXCR into one record per CDR3 protein. Of approximately 92,000 distinct CDR3 sequences listed, more than 60% were seen once; the top ten hold around 9.5%. The CDR3 is 15 residues long. Looked up from germline, CDR1 is MNHNY and CDR2 is SVGAGI (reference sequence).

Sequenced sample: liver tumor tissue from sampling region 5. As to subset: tumor region T5, tumor centre. The sequence was obtained from a woman between 55 and 75 years old with primary liver carcinoma and hepatitis B virus infection. The V and J genes are TRBV6-6 and TRBJ1-5, with 7 nucleotides matching TRBD1. The CDR3 region is CVSSFRQGSNQPQRF. DNA of the CDR3: TGTGTCAGCAGTTTCAGACAGGGCAGCAATCAGCCCCAGCGTTTT.